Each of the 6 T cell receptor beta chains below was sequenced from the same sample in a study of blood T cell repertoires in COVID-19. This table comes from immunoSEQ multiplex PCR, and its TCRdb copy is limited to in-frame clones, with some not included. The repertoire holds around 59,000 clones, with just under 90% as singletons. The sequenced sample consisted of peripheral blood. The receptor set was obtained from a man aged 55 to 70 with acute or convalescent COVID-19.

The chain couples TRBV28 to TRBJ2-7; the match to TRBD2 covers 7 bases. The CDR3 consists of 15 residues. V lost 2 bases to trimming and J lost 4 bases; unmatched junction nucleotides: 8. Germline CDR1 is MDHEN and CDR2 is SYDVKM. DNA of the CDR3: TGTGCCAGCAGTTTAACGCAGTGGGGAGGGTACGAGCAGTACTTC. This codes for CASSLTQWGGYEQYF. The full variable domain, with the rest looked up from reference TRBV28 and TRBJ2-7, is DVKVTQSSRYLVKRTGEKVFLECVQDMDHENMFWYRQDPGLGLRLIYFSYDVKMKEKGDIPEGYSVSREKKERFSLILESASTNQTSMYLCASSLTQWGGYEQYFGPGTRLTVT.

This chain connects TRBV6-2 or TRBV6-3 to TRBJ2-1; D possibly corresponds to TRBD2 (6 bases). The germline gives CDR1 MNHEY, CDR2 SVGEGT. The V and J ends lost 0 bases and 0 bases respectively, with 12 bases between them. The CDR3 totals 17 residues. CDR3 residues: CASSYSALASSYNEQFF. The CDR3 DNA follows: TGTGCCAGCAGTTACTCAGCTCTAGCGAGCTCCTACAATGAGCAGTTCTTC.

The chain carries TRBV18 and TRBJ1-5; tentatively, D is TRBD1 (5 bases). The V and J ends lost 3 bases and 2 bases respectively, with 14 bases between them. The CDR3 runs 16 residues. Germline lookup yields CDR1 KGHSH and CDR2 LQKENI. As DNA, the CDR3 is TGTGCCAGCTCACCTGGCGGCAGGGAGGGCAATCAGCCCCAGCATTTT. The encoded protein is CASSPGGREGNQPQHF.

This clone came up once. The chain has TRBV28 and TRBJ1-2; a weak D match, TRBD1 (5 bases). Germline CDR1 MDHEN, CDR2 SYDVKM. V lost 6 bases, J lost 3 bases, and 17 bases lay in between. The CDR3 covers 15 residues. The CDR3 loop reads CASRPQQVKDYGYTF. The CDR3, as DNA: TGTGCCAGCAGACCACAACAGGTTAAGGACTATGGCTACACCTTC.

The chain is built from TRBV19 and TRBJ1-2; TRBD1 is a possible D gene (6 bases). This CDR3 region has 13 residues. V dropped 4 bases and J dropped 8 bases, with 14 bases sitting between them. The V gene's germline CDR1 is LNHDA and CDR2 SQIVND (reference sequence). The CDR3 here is CASSSRGAGGYTF. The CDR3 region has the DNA TGTGCCAGTAGTAGTCGGGGGGCTGGCGGCTACACCTTC.

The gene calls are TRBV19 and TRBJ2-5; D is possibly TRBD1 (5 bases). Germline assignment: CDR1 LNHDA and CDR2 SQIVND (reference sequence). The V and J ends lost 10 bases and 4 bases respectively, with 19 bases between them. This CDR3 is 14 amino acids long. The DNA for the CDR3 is TGTGCCACTGCCAGGGAAACCCTCTCAGAGACCCAGTACTTC. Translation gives CATARETLSETQYF.